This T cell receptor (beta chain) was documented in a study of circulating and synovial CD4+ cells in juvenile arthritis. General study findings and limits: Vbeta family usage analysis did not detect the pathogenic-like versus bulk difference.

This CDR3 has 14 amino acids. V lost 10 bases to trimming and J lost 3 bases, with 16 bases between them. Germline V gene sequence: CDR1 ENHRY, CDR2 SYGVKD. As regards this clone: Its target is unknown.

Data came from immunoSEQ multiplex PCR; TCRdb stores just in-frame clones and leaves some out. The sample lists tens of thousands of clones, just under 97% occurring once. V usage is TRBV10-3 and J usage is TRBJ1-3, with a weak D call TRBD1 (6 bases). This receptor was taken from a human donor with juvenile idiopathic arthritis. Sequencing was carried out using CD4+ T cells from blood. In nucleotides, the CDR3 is TGTGCCACCCAACAGACAGGTGGTGGAAACACCATATATTTT. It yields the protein CATQQTGGGNTIYF.